Below, 13 T cell receptor beta chains from the same sample are listed, as sequenced in a study of blood T cell repertoires in COVID-19. Assay used: immunoSEQ multiplex PCR; TCRdb lists only in-frame clones, some missing. The table records 270,000 or so clones, about 91% of them present only once. The source material was PBMCs or T cells enriched from blood (not recorded which). The receptor source for this set is a man aged 40-55 years who had been exposed to COVID-19.

The chain joins TRBV10-3 to TRBJ1-5; D is possibly TRBD1 (5 bases). V dropped 5 bases and J dropped 0 bases, with 8 bases sitting between them. Germline loops: CDR1 ENHRY, CDR2 SYGVKD. CDR3 length: 14 residues. CDR3 sequence: CAISPGVSNQPQHF. The CDR3 DNA sequence: TGTGCCATCAGTCCGGGGGTTAGCAATCAGCCCCAGCATTTT.

The sample holds one count of this clone. The genes are TRBV2 and TRBJ2-2; tentative D call: TRBD2 (7 bases). The CDR3 loop spans 18 amino acids. V lost 6 bases and J 0 bases, leaving 20 bases between the germline ends. Per the germline V gene, CDR1 is SNHLY and CDR2 is FYNNEI. The CDR3 sequence: CASRSTGGRGTNTGELFF. The CDR3 DNA reads as TGTGCCAGCAGATCTACGGGGGGCCGGGGGACGAACACCGGGGAGCTGTTTTTT.

The chain uses TRBV7-9 and TRBJ1-2, with a weak D call TRBD1 (5 bases). The CDR3 is 15 residues long. Germline CDR1 reads SEHNR; CDR2 reads FQNEAQ (reference sequence). V dropped 4 bases and J dropped 5 bases, with 17 bases sitting between them. CDR3: CASSSPRQNLYGYTF. CDR3 bases: TGTGCCAGCAGCTCCCCAAGACAGAACCTGTATGGCTACACCTTC.

The chain is built from TRBV6-4 and TRBJ1-1; D is ambiguous. The V end lost 8 bases, the J end lost 0 bases, and 10 bases lay between the germline ends. Germline V gene data show CDR1 as MRHNA and CDR2 as SNTAGT. The CDR3 consists of 13 residues. Here the CDR3 reads CASSRGMNTEAFF. The CDR3 DNA is TGTGCCAGCTCCCGCGGGATGAACACTGAAGCTTTCTTT.

The gene calls are TRBV24-1 and TRBJ1-4; TRBD1 agrees at 9 bases. This CDR3 spans 16 amino acids. Germline V CDR1 and CDR2: KGHDR, SFDVKD. Trimming took 0 bases from V and 7 from J; bases not matched to a gene: 5. Written as DNA, the CDR3 is TGTGCCACCAGTGATTTGGGACAGGGGATTTGTGAAAAACTGTTTTTT. It specifies CATSDLGQGICEKLFF.

The chain combines TRBV12-3 or TRBV12-4 with TRBJ2-7; TRBD2 aligns across 8 bases. Trimming at V came to 3 bases and at J to 4 bases, leaving 2 bases not matched to a gene. The CDR3 loop spans 13 amino acids. CDR3 residues: CASSFGTRYEQYF. DNA for the CDR3: TGTGCCAGCAGTTTCGGGACTAGATACGAGCAGTACTTC.

The chain links TRBV10-3 to TRBJ2-7, with TRBD2 identical over 11 bases. V shed 9 bases and J 0 bases; nucleotides not matched to a gene: 7. This CDR3 region has 15 residues. Germline-derived CDR1 and CDR2 are ENHRY and SYGVKD. CDR3 in DNA: TGTGCCATGGGGACTAGCGGAGCGAGCTCCTACGAGCAGTACTTC. Translation gives CAMGTSGASSYEQYF.

The V gene is TRBV7-3, the J gene TRBJ2-5; D gene ambiguous. Germline CDR1 SGHTA, CDR2 FQGTGA. V lost 2 bases to trimming and J lost 5 bases, with 9 bases between them. The CDR3 is 13 residues long. DNA for the CDR3: TGTGCCAGCAGCTTAGGGTTGAGGGAGACCCAGTACTTC. It codes for CASSLGLRETQYF.

The CDR3: CASGKRVPYEQYF. In nucleotides, the CDR3 is TGTGCCAGCGGTAAGAGGGTGCCCTACGAGCAGTACTTC. The chain couples TRBV13 to TRBJ2-7, with a weak D call TRBD2 (5 bases). CDR1 PRHDT and CDR2 FYEKMQ come from the germline V gene (reference sequence). The V end lost 8 bases, the J end lost 2 bases, and 13 bases lay between the germline ends. The CDR3 runs to 13 residues.

CDR3 DNA sequence: TGTGCCTGGAGTTCGATCCCCGGAGCTAACTATGGCTACACCTTC. This encodes CAWSSIPGANYGYTF. V and J are TRBV30 and TRBJ1-2; the D is unclear. Looked up from germline, CDR1 is GTSNPN and CDR2 is SVGIG (reference sequence). The CDR3 sequence is 15 residues long. Trimming stripped 2 bases from V and 0 bases from J, with 13 bases between.

The genes are TRBV6-4 and TRBJ2-1, with 7 bases that match TRBD2. The CDR3 loop spans 16 amino acids. Germline CDR1 and CDR2: MRHNA and SNTAGT. Germline trimming cut 0 bases from V and 0 bases from J; bases unmatched to any gene: 2. CDR3 in amino acids: CASSDSGGTSYNEQFF. As DNA, the CDR3 is TGTGCCAGCAGTGACTCGGGGGGGACCTCCTACAATGAGCAGTTCTTC.

J is TRBJ2-2 and V is TRBV10-1; 11 nucleotides align to TRBD2. V dropped 2 bases and J dropped 7; count of bases not matched to a gene: 3. Looked up from germline, CDR1 is WNHNN and CDR2 is SYGVQD (reference sequence). The CDR3 contains 15 residues. This CDR3 reads CASSETSGSIGELFF. CDR3 nucleotide sequence: TGCGCCAGCAGTGAGACTAGCGGGAGTATCGGGGAGCTGTTTTTT.

The chain links TRBV5-1 to TRBJ2-7, with 9 bases lining up with TRBD1. This CDR3 is 14 amino acids long. The trim removed 4 bases at V and 7 bases at J, leaving 9 bases unmatched. CDR1 and CDR2 from the germline V gene are SGHRS and YFSETQ. DNA for the CDR3: TGCGCCAGCAGCCACCGGGACAGGGTTTGGGAGCAGTACTTC. Translated, it gives CASSHRDRVWEQYF.